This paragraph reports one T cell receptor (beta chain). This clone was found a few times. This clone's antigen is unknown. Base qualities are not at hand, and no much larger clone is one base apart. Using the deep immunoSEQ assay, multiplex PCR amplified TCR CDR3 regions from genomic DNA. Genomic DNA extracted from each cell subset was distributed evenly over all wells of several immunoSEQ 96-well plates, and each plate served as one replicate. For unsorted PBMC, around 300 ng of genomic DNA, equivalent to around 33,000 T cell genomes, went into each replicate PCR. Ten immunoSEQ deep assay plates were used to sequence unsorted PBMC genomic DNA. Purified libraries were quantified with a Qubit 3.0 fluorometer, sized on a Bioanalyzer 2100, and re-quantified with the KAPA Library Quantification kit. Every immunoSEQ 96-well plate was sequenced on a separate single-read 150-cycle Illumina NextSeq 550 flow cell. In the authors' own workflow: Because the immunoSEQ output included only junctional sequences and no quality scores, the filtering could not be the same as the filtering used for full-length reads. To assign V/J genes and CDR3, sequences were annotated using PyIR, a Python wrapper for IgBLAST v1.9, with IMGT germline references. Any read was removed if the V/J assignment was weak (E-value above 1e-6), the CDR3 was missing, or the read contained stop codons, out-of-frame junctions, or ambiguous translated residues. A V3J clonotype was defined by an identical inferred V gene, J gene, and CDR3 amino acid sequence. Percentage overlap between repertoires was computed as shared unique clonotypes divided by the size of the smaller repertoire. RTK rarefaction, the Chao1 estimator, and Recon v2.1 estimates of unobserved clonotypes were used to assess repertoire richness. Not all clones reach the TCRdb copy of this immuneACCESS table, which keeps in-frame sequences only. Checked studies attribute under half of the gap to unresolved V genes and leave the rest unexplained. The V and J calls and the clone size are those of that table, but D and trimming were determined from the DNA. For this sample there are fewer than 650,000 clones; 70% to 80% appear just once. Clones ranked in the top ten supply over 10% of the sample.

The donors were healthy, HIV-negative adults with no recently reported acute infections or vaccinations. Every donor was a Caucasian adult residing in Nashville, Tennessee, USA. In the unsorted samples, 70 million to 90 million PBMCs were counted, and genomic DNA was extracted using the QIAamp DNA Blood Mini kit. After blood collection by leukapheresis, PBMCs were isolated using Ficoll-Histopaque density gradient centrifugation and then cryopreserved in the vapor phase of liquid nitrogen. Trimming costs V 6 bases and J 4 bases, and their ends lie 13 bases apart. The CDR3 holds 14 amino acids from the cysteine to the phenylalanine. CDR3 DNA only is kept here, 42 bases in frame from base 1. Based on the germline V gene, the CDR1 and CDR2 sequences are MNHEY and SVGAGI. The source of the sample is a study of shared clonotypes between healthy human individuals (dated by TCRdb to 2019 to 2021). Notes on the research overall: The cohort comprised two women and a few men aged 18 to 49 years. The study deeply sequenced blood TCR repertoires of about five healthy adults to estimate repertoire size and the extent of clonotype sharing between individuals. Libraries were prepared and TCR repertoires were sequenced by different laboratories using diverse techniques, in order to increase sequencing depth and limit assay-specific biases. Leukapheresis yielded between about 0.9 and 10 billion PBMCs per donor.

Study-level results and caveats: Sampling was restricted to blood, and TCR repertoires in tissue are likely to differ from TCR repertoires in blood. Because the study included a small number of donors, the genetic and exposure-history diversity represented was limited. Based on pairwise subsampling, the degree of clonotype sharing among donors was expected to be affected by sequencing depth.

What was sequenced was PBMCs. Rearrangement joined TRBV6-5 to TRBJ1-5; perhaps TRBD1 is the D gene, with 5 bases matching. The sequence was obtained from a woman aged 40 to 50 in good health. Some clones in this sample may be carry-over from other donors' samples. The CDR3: CASRSRVWNQPQHF. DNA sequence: TGTGCCAGCAGAAGCAGGGTGTGGAATCAGCCCCAGCATTTT.